This TCR beta chain appears in the sequencing data of a study of identical twins. Donors were all healthy Caucasians. This CDR3 comprises 19 residues. Trimming took 4 bases from V and 0 from J; bases not matched to a gene: 10. Germline CDR1 MDHEN, CDR2 SYDVKM. Each CDR3 protein is one row after TCRdb ran MiXCR on the 5' RACE reads. The data show 420,000 or so distinct CDR3 sequences, around 20% seen once. The study, taken as a whole, reports: Modelling approaches yielded underestimates of out-of-frame TCR alpha sharing between monozygotic twins. Partial confounding of zero-insertion analyses by invariant MAIT and iNKT cells was possible.

Ten or more counts support this clonotype. The antigen remains undetermined. The sequenced material came from naive T cells sorted from blood. The chain links TRBV28 to TRBJ2-3; TRBD2 matches 13 bases. This TCR was sampled from a man between 50 and 59 years old in good health. As DNA, the CDR3 is TGTGCCAGCAGTTCTAACCCGGGACTAGCGGGGCCTAGCACAGATACGCAGTATTTT. The encoded protein is CASSSNPGLAGPSTDTQYF. The full variable domain, its missing parts supplied by reference TRBV28 and TRBJ2-3, is DVKVTQSSRYLVKRTGEKVFLECVQDMDHENMFWYRQDPGLGLRLIYFSYDVKMKEKGDIPEGYSVSREKKERFSLILESASTNQTSMYLCASSSNPGLAGPSTDTQYFGPGTRLTVL.